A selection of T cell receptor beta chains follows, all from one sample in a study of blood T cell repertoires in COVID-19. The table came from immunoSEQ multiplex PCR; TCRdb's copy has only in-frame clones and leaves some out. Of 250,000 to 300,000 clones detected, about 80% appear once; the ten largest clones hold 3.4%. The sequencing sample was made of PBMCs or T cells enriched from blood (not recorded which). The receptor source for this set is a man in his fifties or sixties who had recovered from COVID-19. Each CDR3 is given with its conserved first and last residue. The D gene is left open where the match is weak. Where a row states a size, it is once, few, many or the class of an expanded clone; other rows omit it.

CASLLPGEIAGTQYF | TGTGCCAGCCTTCTACCCGGTGAGATTGCGGGTACGCAGTATTTT | . | . | TRBJ2-3 | TRBV28
CASSPRTDNEKLFF | TGTGCCAGCAGCCCCAGGACAGACAATGAAAAACTGTTTTTT | . | . | TRBJ1-4 | TRBV5-4
CASIGRGSYNYGYTF | TGTGCCAGTATAGGAAGGGGATCATATAACTATGGCTACACCTTC | . | . | TRBJ1-2 | TRBV19
CASSLDEGFTGVNYGYTF | TGTGCCAGCAGTTTAGACGAAGGGTTTACGGGGGTTAACTATGGCTACACCTTC | . | few | TRBJ1-2 | TRBV28
CASSRASGTYEQYF | TGTGCCAGCTCACGAGCTAGCGGGACCTACGAGCAGTACTTC | TRBD2 | . | TRBJ2-7 | TRBV18
CATSDPKRTGDRTDTQYF | TGTGCCACCAGTGACCCAAAACGGACAGGGGACCGCACAGATACGCAGTATTTT | TRBD1 | . | TRBJ2-3 | TRBV24-1
CASHTGAGGSYEQYF | TGTGCCAGCCACACGGGGGCAGGGGGCTCCTACGAGCAGTACTTC | . | . | TRBJ2-7 | TRBV6-6
CASSLTPGGETQYF | TGCGCCAGCAGCTTGACACCTGGCGGGGAGACCCAGTACTTC | . | few | TRBJ2-5 | TRBV5-1
CASSAFRGSWNEQFF | TGTGCCAGCAGCGCCTTCCGAGGGTCCTGGAATGAGCAGTTCTTC | . | . | TRBJ2-1 | TRBV9
CASSQVEWTGGQDEQYF | TGCGCCAGCAGCCAAGTAGAATGGACAGGGGGCCAGGACGAGCAGTACTTC | TRBD1 | . | TRBJ2-7 | TRBV4-1
CASSYGGGVSGNTIYF | TGTGCCAGCAGTTACGGTGGGGGGGTGTCTGGAAACACCATATATTTT | . | . | TRBJ1-3 | TRBV11-2
CASSQITRMTDTQYF | TGCGCCAGCAGCCAAATCACGAGGATGACAGATACGCAGTATTTT | . | . | TRBJ2-3 | TRBV4-1